The 28 T cell receptor beta chains given below trace back to one sample, sequenced in a study of PD-L1 blockade in urothelial cancer (dated by TCRdb to about 2017). To prepare the library, the immunoSEQ multiplex PCR assay was applied. The table was pulled from immuneACCESS by TCRdb, which kept in-frame rearrangements only. Such tables lose some clones; where checked, under half of the loss comes from unresolved V genes, and the rest has no known cause. The sample table records about 37,000 clones; roughly four fifths of these occur just once. Less than 20% of the sample comes from the top ten. Specimen: PBMCs, collected around atezolizumab (anti-PD-L1) treatment. These receptors all come from a man aged 55 to 70 with urothelial cancer.

V usage is TRBV9 and J usage is TRBJ1-2; TRBD1 might be the D (5 bases). Germline lookup yields CDR1 SGDLS and CDR2 YYNGEE. The CDR3 has 13 amino acids. Trimming cost V 4 bases and J 2 bases, with 9 bases left between them. Here the CDR3 reads CASSLRANYGYTF. Here the CDR3 DNA reads TGTGCCAGCAGCCTCAGGGCCAACTATGGCTACACCTTC.

V gene TRBV27 combines with J gene TRBJ1-2, with 9 bases identical to TRBD1. CDR3 length equals 16 residues. The V gene's germline CDR1 is MNHEY and CDR2 SMNVEV (reference sequence). The V gene end was trimmed by 0 bases and the J gene end by 4 bases; junction bases not matched to a gene: 6. The CDR3 nucleotides read TGTGCCAGCAGTTTATCAGGGACAGGGCCTTCCTATGGCTACACCTTC. Translating it yields CASSLSGTGPSYGYTF.

This clone appeared a few times. V is TRBV2 and J is TRBJ1-4; 8 bases agree with TRBD1. V gave up 9 bases and J gave up 5 bases; unmatched junction bases: 8. Germline assignment: CDR1 SNHLY and CDR2 FYNNEI. CDR3 length: 14 amino acids. CDR3 protein: CASLTNRGNEKLFF. The CDR3 DNA reads as TGTGCCAGTCTGACAAACAGGGGGAATGAAAAACTGTTTTTT.

This chain joins TRBV6-5 and TRBJ2-3, with 10 nucleotides matching TRBD2. Germline loops: CDR1 MNHEY, CDR2 SVGAGI. J lost 3 bases, V lost 1 base, and 4 bases had no gene match. CDR3 length: 16 residues. The CDR3 loop reads CASSYLAGGGTDTQYF. CDR3 bases: TGTGCCAGCAGTTACTTAGCGGGGGGAGGGACAGATACGCAGTATTTT.

The J gene is TRBJ2-1, the V gene TRBV13; 8 nucleotides match TRBD2. After removal of 5 bases from V and 6 bases from J, the junction contained 15 bases not matched to a gene. Germline lookup yields CDR1 PRHDT and CDR2 FYEKMQ (reference sequence). The CDR3 runs 17 residues. This CDR3 is CASSGGTSQFGRNEQFF. DNA for the CDR3: TGTGCCAGCAGCGGGGGGACTAGTCAGTTCGGTCGCAATGAGCAGTTCTTC.

The CDR3 here is CASSSTAQETQYF. CDR3 DNA: TGCGCCAGCTCATCGACAGCCCAAGAGACCCAGTACTTC. The chain recombines TRBV10-1 with TRBJ2-5, with D possibly TRBD1 on 5 matching bases. The CDR3 is 13 residues long. The V end was cut by 8 bases, the J end by 1 base, with 11 bases between. The germline V gene has CDR1 WNHNN and CDR2 SYGVQD (reference sequence).

The genes are TRBV30 and TRBJ1-2, with 8 positions matching TRBD1. The CDR3 extends over 12 amino acids. From germline, CDR1 is GTSNPN and CDR2 SVGIG (reference sequence). With 5 bases clipped from V and 7 bases from J, the junction kept 6 bases outside the gene matches. The CDR3 DNA reads TGTGCCTGGCTGTCAGGGGGCGGTGGCTACACCTTC. It yields the protein CAWLSGGGGYTF.

This chain links TRBV28 with TRBJ2-5; 8 nucleotides match TRBD2. J was trimmed by 1 base and V by 3 bases; bases with no gene match: 1. CDR1 and CDR2 (germline): MDHEN, SYDVKM. The CDR3 length is 14 residues. The CDR3 sequence is CASSLAGGQETQYF. The CDR3 region has the DNA TGTGCCAGCAGTTTGGCGGGGGGCCAAGAGACCCAGTACTTC.

The chain joins TRBV6-1 to TRBJ1-6; D not certain. Germline lookup yields CDR1 MNHNS and CDR2 SASEGT. The germline V and J ends were trimmed by 6 bases and 10 bases, with 10 bases remaining between them. This CDR3 region has 12 residues. The CDR3 DNA reads as TGTGCCAGCAGGATGGAGGAGTCACCCCTCCACTTT. Amino acids: CASRMEESPLHF.

J is TRBJ1-2 and V is TRBV19; a possible D gene is TRBD1 (6 bases). The CDR3 spans 13 residues. Looked up from germline, CDR1 is LNHDA and CDR2 is SQIVND (reference sequence). Trimming took 3 bases from V and 5 from J, leaving 10 bases between them. In DNA, the CDR3 is TGTGCCAGTAGTATTACAGGGATATATGGCTACACCTTC. Its protein is CASSITGIYGYTF.

The chain carries TRBV4-1 and TRBJ2-7; D not resolved. This CDR3 has 14 residues. Germline CDR1 and CDR2: MGHRA and YSYEKL. The ends were cut back, 3 bases at V and 3 bases at J, with 12 bases in the middle. The CDR3 region has the DNA TGCGCCAGCAGCCAGACTCTGCTTGGCTACGAGCAGTACTTC. This encodes CASSQTLLGYEQYF.

V is TRBV28 and J is TRBJ1-4, with TRBD1 identical over 7 bases. This CDR3 has 15 amino acids. The germline gives CDR1 MDHEN, CDR2 SYDVKM. The J segment lost 8 bases and the V segment lost 3 bases, leaving 9 bases of the junction unmatched. For the CDR3, the DNA is TGTGCCAGCAGTTTCCCCAGGACAGGTCGGGAAAAACTGTTTTTT. Its protein is CASSFPRTGREKLFF. The whole variable domain, remainder taken from reference TRBV28 and TRBJ1-4, is DVKVTQSSRYLVKRTGEKVFLECVQDMDHENMFWYRQDPGLGLRLIYFSYDVKMKEKGDIPEGYSVSREKKERFSLILESASTNQTSMYLCASSFPRTGREKLFFGSGTQLSVL.

The chain couples TRBV28 to TRBJ2-2; D not resolved. The germline V gene has CDR1 MDHEN and CDR2 SYDVKM. CDR3 size: 11 residues. Trimming stripped 7 bases from V and 9 bases from J, with 9 bases between. The CDR3 DNA follows: TGTGCCAGCACCTCCGCGAGGGAGCTGTTTTTT. It is translated as CASTSARELFF.

The chain has TRBV10-3 and TRBJ1-2; D gene unclear. The CDR3 contains 16 residues. V dropped 7 bases and J dropped 0 bases, with 18 bases sitting between them. Germline CDR1 reads ENHRY; CDR2 reads SYGVKD. DNA of the CDR3: TGTGCCATCACCGGACTCCCTACGACCACTAACTATGGCTACACCTTC. Translating it yields CAITGLPTTTNYGYTF.

CDR3 amino acids: CASSWANDYGYTF. The CDR3 nucleotides are TGCGCCAGCAGCTGGGCGAATGACTATGGCTACACCTTC. The rearrangement links TRBV5-1 to TRBJ1-2; D not resolved. CDR3 length: 13 amino acids. Germline CDR1 SGHRS, CDR2 YFSETQ. Between the trimmed V and J ends, which lost 3 bases and 3 bases, there was a span of 9 bases.

The chain links TRBV6-6 to TRBJ1-1, with 7 bases that match TRBD1. The CDR3 runs to 14 residues. Per germline, CDR1 MNHNY and CDR2 SVGAGI (reference sequence). After removal of 6 bases from V and 1 base from J, the junction contained 5 bases not matched to a gene. CDR3 bases: TGTGCCAGCAGGAAGACAGGGCAGAACACTGAAGCTTTCTTT. Protein product: CASRKTGQNTEAFF.

The chain has TRBV19 and TRBJ2-7; 11 bases agree with TRBD2. The junction had 12 bases not matched to a gene; V was cut back by 5 bases and J by 0 bases. CDR1 is LNHDA, CDR2 SQIVND, per germline (reference sequence). The CDR3 consists of 18 residues. In DNA, the CDR3 is TGTGCCAGTAGTGAAACTAGCGGGGGACCCTTTAGCTCCTACGAGCAGTACTTC. It codes for CASSETSGGPFSSYEQYF.

This sequence joins TRBV19 and TRBJ1-1; D is possibly TRBD1 (6 bases). In germline, CDR1 is LNHDA, CDR2 SQIVND (reference sequence). The V and J ends lost 4 bases and 4 bases respectively, with 10 bases between them. The CDR3 spans 13 residues. The CDR3 loop is CASSTGERTEAFF. For the CDR3, the DNA is TGTGCCAGTAGTACAGGGGAGCGCACTGAAGCTTTCTTT.

This rearrangement joins TRBV6-5 to TRBJ1-3; D remains unclear. Germline V lookup: CDR1 MNHEY, CDR2 SVGAGI. The CDR3 has 15 residues. Trimming cost V 0 bases and J 5 bases, with 11 bases left between them. The CDR3 is CASSYSAVLRNTIYF. The CDR3 DNA is TGTGCCAGCAGTTACTCTGCGGTCCTCCGAAACACCATATATTTT.

The J gene is TRBJ2-2, the V gene TRBV7-7; D remains unclear. Trimming took off 4 bases at V and 3 bases at J, with 6 bases between the two ends. The CDR3 is made up of 13 amino acids. Germline V lookup: CDR1 SSHAT, CDR2 FNYEAQ (reference sequence). The DNA of the CDR3 is TGTGCCAGCAGCTCCTCGGACACCGGGGAGCTGTTTTTT. Translated: CASSSSDTGELFF.

This rearrangement joins TRBV18 to TRBJ2-1; TRBD2 matches at 8 bases. Germline V lookup: CDR1 KGHSH, CDR2 LQKENI. The CDR3 runs to 15 residues. The V segment lost 2 bases and the J segment 8 bases; nucleotides outside the gene matches: 8. The CDR3 sequence is CASSPESGGLDEQFF. In nucleotides, the CDR3 is TGTGCCAGCTCACCAGAAAGCGGGGGCCTCGATGAGCAGTTCTTC. The entire variable domain, with the rest obtained from reference TRBV18 and TRBJ2-1, is as follows: NAGVMQNPRHLVRRRGQEARLRCSPMKGHSHVYWYRQLPEEGLKFMVYLQKENIIDESGMPKERFSAEFPKEGPSILRIQQVVRGDSAAYFCASSPESGGLDEQFFGPGTRLTVL.

For the CDR3, the DNA is TGTGCCAGCAGCTTACTTGTGGACACCGGGGGCCAAGAGACCCAGTACTTC. Its translation: CASSLLVDTGGQETQYF. The chain combines TRBV7-7 with TRBJ2-5, with a possible D match to TRBD2 (6 bases). Trimming removed 2 bases at V and 1 base at J, with 17 bases between. The CDR3 extends over 17 amino acids. Germline V gene lookup returns CDR1 SSHAT and CDR2 FNYEAQ (reference sequence).

The rearrangement joins TRBV28 to TRBJ2-1, with 8 bases that match TRBD2. J lost 6 bases, V lost 5 bases, and 9 bases had no gene match. CDR3 length: 15 amino acids. Germline V gene data show CDR1 as MDHEN and CDR2 as SYDVKM. The CDR3 DNA reads as TGTGCCAGCAGTCCCGGGGGGGGGCTGAGCAATGAGCAGTTCTTC. Translating it yields CASSPGGGLSNEQFF.

The rearrangement joins TRBV28 to TRBJ1-5; no definite D call. Trimming pared 3 bases from V and 5 bases from J, leaving 17 bases between. Germline CDR1 and CDR2: MDHEN and SYDVKM. This CDR3 spans 16 amino acids. This CDR3 is CASSFVSGGGYQPQHF. The CDR3 nucleotides read TGTGCCAGCAGTTTCGTGTCAGGTGGCGGGTATCAGCCCCAGCATTTT.

The genes are TRBV5-1 and TRBJ1-2, with 7 bases aligning to TRBD1. CDR1 SGHRS and CDR2 YFSETQ come from the germline V gene. V was clipped by 6 bases and J by 8 bases; unmatched bases: 22. The CDR3 contains 17 residues. The CDR3 sequence: CASTSTTGAVGFGGYTF. In nucleotides, the CDR3 is TGCGCCAGCACCTCAACAACAGGGGCCGTGGGATTTGGGGGCTACACCTTC.

This clone was counted once. The gene calls are TRBV7-9 and TRBJ1-1, with D possibly TRBD1 on 6 matching bases. CDR1 SEHNR and CDR2 FQNEAQ come from the germline V gene (reference sequence). The CDR3 consists of 14 residues. The V end was cut by 1 base, the J end by 6 bases, with 12 bases between. The CDR3 loop reads CASSLGGGGAEAFF. The DNA of the CDR3 is TGTGCCAGCAGCTTAGGAGGGGGGGGCGCTGAAGCTTTCTTT.

V usage is TRBV28 and J usage is TRBJ1-5, with D maybe TRBD1 (6 bases). Trimming stripped 6 bases from V and 5 bases from J, with 23 bases between. This CDR3 comprises 17 residues. The germline V gene has CDR1 MDHEN and CDR2 SYDVKM. The CDR3 region is CASRRRGGGASDQPQHF. The CDR3 DNA is TGTGCCAGCAGACGCCGGGGCGGGGGGGCATCGGATCAGCCCCAGCATTTT.

The rearrangement uses TRBV5-6 and TRBJ1-5; D is uncertain. Trimming removed 3 bases at V and 4 bases at J, with 14 bases between. CDR1 is SGHDT and CDR2 is YYEEEE in the germline V gene. The CDR3 consists of 15 residues. The CDR3 DNA follows: TGTGCCAGCAGCTCGTGGAGGTATCGGAATCAGCCCCAGCATTTT. Its protein is CASSSWRYRNQPQHF.